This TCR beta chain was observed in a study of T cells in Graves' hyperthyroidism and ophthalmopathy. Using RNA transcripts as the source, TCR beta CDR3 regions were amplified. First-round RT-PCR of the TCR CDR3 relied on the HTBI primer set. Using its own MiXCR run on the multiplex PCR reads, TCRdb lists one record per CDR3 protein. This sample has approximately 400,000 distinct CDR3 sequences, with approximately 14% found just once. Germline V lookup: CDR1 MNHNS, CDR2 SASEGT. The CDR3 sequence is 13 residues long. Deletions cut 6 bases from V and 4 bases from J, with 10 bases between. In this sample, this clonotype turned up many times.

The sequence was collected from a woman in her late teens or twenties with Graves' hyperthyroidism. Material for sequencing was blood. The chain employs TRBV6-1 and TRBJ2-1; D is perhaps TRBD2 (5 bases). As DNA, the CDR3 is TGTGCCAGCAGGCGTTGGGAGTACAATGAGCAGTTCTTC. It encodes CASRRWEYNEQFF.